This T cell receptor beta chain is drawn from a study of CXCR3-negative and CXCR3-positive naive CD8 T cells (dated by TCRdb to about 2019). General notes on the study: Approximately 130 million TRB reads were obtained in total, roughly 1.5 +/- 0.3 million reads per library. The diversity and physicochemical repertoire analyses included under 12 donors pooled from two independent experiments. For the TRBV-TRBJ cluster analysis, the naive subsets came from about five donors, while the memory cells came from 3 donors. Paper-wide results and their limitations: Both naive subsets had comparably high repertoire diversity, while memory CD8+ T cells had much lower repertoire diversity. Surface CD5, linked to self-reactivity in mice, was comparable between naive subsets; TCR interaction strength was therefore also inferred from TRB CDR3 physicochemical properties. Compared with CXCR3-negative naive cells, CXCR3-positive naive cells had TRB CDR3s with higher hydrophobicity (lower Kidera factor 4), lower energy, and higher strength and volume indices. Freshly isolated PBMCs were used for most assays because CXCR3 expression went down partially after cryopreservation. Similar TRBV-TRBJ usage was shown by naive CXCR3-negative and CXCR3-positive cells from the same donor, whereas distinct patterns were shown by memory cells.

The CDR3 holds 19 amino acids from the cysteine to the phenylalanine. DNA for this receptor is not on file. The CDR1 and CDR2 encoded by the germline V gene (reference sequence) are SEHNR and FQNEAQ. Each CD8+ T cell subset was flow-sorted in triplicate, with 300,000 or so cells per subset placed directly into RLT lysis buffer. To exclude memory contaminants, naive CD8+ T cells were stringently defined as CD45RO-CCR7+CD27+CD95-. Peripheral blood mononuclear cells were isolated from buffy coats by standard density gradient centrifugation. A FACSAria III was used to flow-sort naive CXCR3-negative and CXCR3-positive CD8+ T cells. Total RNA was extracted from sorted cells with an RNeasy Mini Kit. These reads were obtained on a NextSeq 550. The Human TCR Profiling Kit (MiLaboratory) was used to prepare UMI-labeled 5' RACE TRB cDNA libraries. cDNA synthesis used the entire amount of extracted RNA, and PCR amplification then used the entire amount of cDNA produced. The libraries were made side by side, with each library going through the same number of PCR cycles. The published analysis was carried out like this. About 53,000 +/- 9,400 unique UMI-labeled TRB cDNA molecules per library were extracted with MIGEC and MiXCR, with at least two reads per UMI required. Each library averaged roughly 36,000 +/- 9,600 functional in-frame TRB CDR3 nucleotide clonotypes without stop codons. After downsampling to 5000 UMI-labeled TRB molecules per sample, diversity metrics such as normalized Shannon-Wiener and Chao1 were calculated in VDJtools. Clonotype-size-weighted physicochemical properties of the central five CDR3 residues (interaction energy, strength, volume and Kidera factor 4) were computed in VDJtools. TCRdb reprocessed the sequencing reads and holds a single record per CDR3 protein sequence, with no DNA. TCRdb, rather than the study authors, made the V and J calls. The sample's records list approximately 65,000 distinct CDR3 sequences. The top ten hold around 0.7% of the sample.

About this clonotype itself: Its specific antigen is unknown.

The sequenced sample was naive CXCR3+ CD8+ T cells from blood. The sample's cell subset or site label, decoded: CD45RO-CCR7+CD27+CD95- naive CD8+ T cells expressing CXCR3 (TNR3+). The sequence links TRBV7-9 to TRBJ1-2; the D gene TCRdb calls, TRBD1, cannot be checked with no DNA. This TCR came from a human donor in good health. Some clones in this sample may be carry-over from other donors' samples. CDR3 protein: CASSWLGGGPKTYNYGYTF.